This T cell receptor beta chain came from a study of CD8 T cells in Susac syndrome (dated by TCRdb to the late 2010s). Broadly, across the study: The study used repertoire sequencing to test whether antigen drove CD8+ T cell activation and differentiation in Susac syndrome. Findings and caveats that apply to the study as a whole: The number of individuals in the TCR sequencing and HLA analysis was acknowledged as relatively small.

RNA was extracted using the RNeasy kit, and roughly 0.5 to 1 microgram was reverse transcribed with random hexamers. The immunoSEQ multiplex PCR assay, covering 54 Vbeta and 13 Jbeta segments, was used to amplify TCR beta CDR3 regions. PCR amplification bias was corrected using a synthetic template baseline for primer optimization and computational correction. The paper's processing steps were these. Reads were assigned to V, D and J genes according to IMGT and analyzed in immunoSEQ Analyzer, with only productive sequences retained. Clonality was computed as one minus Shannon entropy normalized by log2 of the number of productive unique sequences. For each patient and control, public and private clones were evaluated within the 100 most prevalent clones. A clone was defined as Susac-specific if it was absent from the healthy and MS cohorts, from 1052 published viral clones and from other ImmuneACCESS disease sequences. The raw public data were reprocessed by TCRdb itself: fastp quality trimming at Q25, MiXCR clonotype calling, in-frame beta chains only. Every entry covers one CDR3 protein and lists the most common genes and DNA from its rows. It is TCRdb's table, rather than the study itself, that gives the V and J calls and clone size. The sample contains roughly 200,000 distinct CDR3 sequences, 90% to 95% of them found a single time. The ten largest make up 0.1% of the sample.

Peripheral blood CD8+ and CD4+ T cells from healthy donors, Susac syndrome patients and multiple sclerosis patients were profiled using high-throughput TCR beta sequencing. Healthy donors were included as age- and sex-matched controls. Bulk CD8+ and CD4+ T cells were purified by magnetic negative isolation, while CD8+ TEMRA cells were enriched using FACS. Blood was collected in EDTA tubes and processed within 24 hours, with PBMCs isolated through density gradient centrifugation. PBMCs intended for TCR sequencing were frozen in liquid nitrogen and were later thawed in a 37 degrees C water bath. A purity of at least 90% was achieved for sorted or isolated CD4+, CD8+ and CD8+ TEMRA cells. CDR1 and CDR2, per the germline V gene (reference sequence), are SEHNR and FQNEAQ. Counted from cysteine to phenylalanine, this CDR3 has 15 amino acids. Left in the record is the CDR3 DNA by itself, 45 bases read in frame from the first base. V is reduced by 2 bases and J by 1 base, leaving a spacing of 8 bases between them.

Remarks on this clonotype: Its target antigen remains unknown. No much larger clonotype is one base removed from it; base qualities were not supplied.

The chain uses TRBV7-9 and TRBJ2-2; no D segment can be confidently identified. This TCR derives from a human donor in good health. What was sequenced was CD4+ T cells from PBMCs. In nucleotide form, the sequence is TGTGCCAGCAGCTTACCGGCCGTGAACACCGGGGAGCTGTTTTTT. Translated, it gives CASSLPAVNTGELFF.